This TCR beta chain was observed in a study of Graves' ophthalmopathy and Graves' hyperthyroidism. CDR1 ENHRY and CDR2 SYGVKD come from the germline V gene. Trimming took 5 bases from V and 0 from J, leaving 2 bases between them. The CDR3 length is 11 residues. Amplified material comprised TCR beta CDR3 regions derived from RNA transcripts. Scientists carried out first-round RT-PCR using HTBI primers and then a second-round multiplex PCR. TCRdb recomputed calls from the multiplex PCR reads with MiXCR, one row per CDR3 protein. Of almost 750,000 distinct CDR3 sequences listed, roughly 40% are singletons. This clonotype was found many times. Antigen specificity is unknown. Study-wide results and caveats: Ophthalmopathy versus stable hyperthyroidism: 13-signature model gave around 90% sensitivity, 81.08% specificity.

PBMCs were isolated by Ficoll-Paque density gradient centrifugation, using approximately 11 ml of fresh peripheral blood as the starting material. This receptor was obtained from an adult man with Graves' ophthalmopathy. This chain uses TRBV10-3 with TRBJ2-7; no reliable D call. The specimen sequenced was peripheral blood. Written as DNA, the CDR3 is TGTGCCATCAGTTCCTCCTACGAGCAGTACTTC. Translated, it gives CAISSSYEQYF.